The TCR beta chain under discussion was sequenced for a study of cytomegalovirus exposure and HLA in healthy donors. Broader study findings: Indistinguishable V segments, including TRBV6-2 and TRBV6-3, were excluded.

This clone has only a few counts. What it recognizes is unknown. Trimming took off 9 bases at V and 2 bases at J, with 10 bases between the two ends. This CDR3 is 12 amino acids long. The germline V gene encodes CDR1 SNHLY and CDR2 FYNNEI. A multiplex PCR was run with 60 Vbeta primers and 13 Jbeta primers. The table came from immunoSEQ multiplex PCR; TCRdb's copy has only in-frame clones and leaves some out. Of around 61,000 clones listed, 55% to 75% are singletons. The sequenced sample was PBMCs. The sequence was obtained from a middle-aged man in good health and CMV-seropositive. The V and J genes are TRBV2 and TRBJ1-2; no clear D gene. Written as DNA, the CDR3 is TGTGCCAGTCAACGCGGAAACTATGGCTACACCTTC. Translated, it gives CASQRGNYGYTF.